The sequence of this T cell receptor beta chain was determined in a study of response to subunit inactivated influenza vaccine. Study-wide results and caveats: Authors proposed each seasonal influenza vaccination draws in few new T cells.

This clonotype has more than one count but fewer than ten. Antigen specificity is unknown. Via MiXCR, TCRdb re-called the RT-PCR reads, giving one row per CDR3 protein. The sample lists 400,000 to 650,000 distinct CDR3 sequences, approximately 6.9% occurring once. Germline values: CDR1 LNHNV, CDR2 YYDKDF (reference sequence). This CDR3 comprises 12 residues. V dropped 5 bases and J dropped 0 bases, with 4 bases sitting between them. Sequencing used PBMCs from blood, obtained less than 30 months after vaccination. The sequence was obtained from a man in his fifties or sixties who received an inactivated influenza vaccine. The V gene is TRBV15, the J gene TRBJ2-5; unclear D gene. In nucleotides, the CDR3 is TGTGCCACCAGCGAGGACCAAGAGACCCAGTACTTC. It is translated as CATSEDQETQYF.